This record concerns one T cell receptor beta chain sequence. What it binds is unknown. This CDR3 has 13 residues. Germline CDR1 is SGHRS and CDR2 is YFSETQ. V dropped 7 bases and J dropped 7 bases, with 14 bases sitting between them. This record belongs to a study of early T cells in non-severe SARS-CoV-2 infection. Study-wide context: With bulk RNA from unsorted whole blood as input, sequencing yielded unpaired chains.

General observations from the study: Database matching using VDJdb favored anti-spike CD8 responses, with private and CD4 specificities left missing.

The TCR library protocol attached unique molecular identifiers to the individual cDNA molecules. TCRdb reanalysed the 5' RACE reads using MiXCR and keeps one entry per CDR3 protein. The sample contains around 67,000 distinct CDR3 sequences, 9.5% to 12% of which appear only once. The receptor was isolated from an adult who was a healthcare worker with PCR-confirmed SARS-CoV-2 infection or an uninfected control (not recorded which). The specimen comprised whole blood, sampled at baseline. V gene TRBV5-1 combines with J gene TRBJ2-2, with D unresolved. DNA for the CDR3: TGCGCCAGCGATGTCCGGGTAATCGGGGAGCTGTTTTTT. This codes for CASDVRVIGELFF.